The 25 T cell receptor beta chains reported below all come from one sample, sequenced in a study of HIV-infected patients and healthy controls. TCRdb called the 5' RACE reads again in MiXCR, with one record for every CDR3 protein. The data show roughly 68,000 distinct CDR3 sequences, with less than 20% seen just once and over 1.1% held by the top ten. Source material: CD4+ T cells from blood. The receptors come from a human donor in good health.

In this sample, this clonotype turned up many times. The chain couples TRBV10-3 to TRBJ1-5; D gene unclear. Trimming removed 10 bases from V and 0 bases from J, with 10 bases in between. This CDR3 has 13 residues. CDR1 is ENHRY, CDR2 SYGVKD, per germline. DNA of the CDR3: TGTGCCACCTCTCGGGGTAGCAATCAGCCCCAGCATTTT. Amino acid sequence: CATSRGSNQPQHF.

The chain is built from TRBV9 and TRBJ1-3, with D uncertain. Trimming removed 6 bases from V and 0 bases from J, with 10 bases in between. Germline-derived CDR1 and CDR2 are SGDLS and YYNGEE. The CDR3 spans 14 residues. CDR3 protein: CASKSSYSGNTIYF. The CDR3, as DNA: TGTGCCAGCAAGAGCAGCTACTCTGGAAACACCATATATTTT.

In its sample, this clonotype was seen a few times. This sequence joins TRBV29-1 and TRBJ1-4, with a weak D call TRBD1 (6 bases). The CDR3 totals 13 residues. The germline gives CDR1 SQVTM, CDR2 ANQGSEA. The V gene lost 4 bases and the J gene lost 2 bases, with 8 bases spanning the gap. CDR3 loop: CSVVQGTNEKLFF. DNA of the CDR3: TGCAGCGTTGTACAGGGCACTAATGAAAAACTGTTTTTT.

This clonotype was observed at least ten times. This chain connects TRBV3-1 to TRBJ1-3, with TRBD1 as a possible D gene (6 bases). CDR3 length: 14 amino acids. CDR1 is LGHDT, CDR2 YNNKEL, per germline (reference sequence). V lost 4 bases and J lost 0, with 7 bases in between. DNA of the CDR3: TGTGCCAGCAGCCCGGGACACTCTGGAAACACCATATATTTT. Protein: CASSPGHSGNTIYF.

The V call is TRBV20-1, the J call TRBJ2-7; TRBD2 aligns across 8 bases. The CDR3 totals 12 residues. Germline loops: CDR1 DFQATT, CDR2 SNEGSKA (reference sequence). The ends lost 4 bases at V and 6 bases at J; junction bases unmatched: 5. The CDR3 sequence is CSAIRTSREQYF. CDR3 DNA sequence: TGCAGTGCTATACGGACTAGCCGCGAGCAGTACTTC.

This clonotype was picked up a small number of times. This chain's CDR3 is CASSLFRNQPQHF. CDR3 nucleotide sequence: TGTGCCAGCAGTTTATTCAGGAATCAGCCCCAGCATTTT. V gene TRBV27 combines with J gene TRBJ1-5; no clear D. Germline V gives CDR1 MNHEY, CDR2 SMNVEV (reference sequence). V gave up 1 base and J gave up 4 bases, with 5 bases separating them. The CDR3 length is 13 residues.

The chain combines TRBV18 with TRBJ2-2, with D tentatively TRBD2 (5 bases). Germline values: CDR1 KGHSH, CDR2 LQKENI. The CDR3 is 15 amino acids. Trimming took 6 bases from V and 3 from J, leaving 14 bases between them. The DNA of the CDR3 is TGTGCCAGCTCGTGGGCCGGGATGTACACCGGGGAGCTGTTTTTT. Protein: CASSWAGMYTGELFF.

In its sample, this clonotype was seen a few times. The J gene is TRBJ2-3, the V gene TRBV11-2, with no clear D. The CDR3 spans 18 residues. CDR1 SGHAT and CDR2 FQNNGV come from the germline V gene. V dropped 1 base and J dropped 1 base, with 18 bases sitting between them. The CDR3 protein is CASSLGELVEWGTDTQYF. The DNA for the CDR3 is TGTGCCAGCAGCTTAGGAGAATTAGTCGAATGGGGCACAGATACGCAGTATTTT.

This clonotype has ten or more counts. The chain uses TRBV2 and TRBJ1-2; D remains unclear. This CDR3 has 12 residues. CDR1 and CDR2 (germline): SNHLY, FYNNEI. V lost 2 bases and J lost 6, with 7 bases in between. CDR3 in DNA: TGTGCCAGCAGTGAACGCTGGAATGGCTACACCTTC. Translated, it gives CASSERWNGYTF.

The CDR3 is CASSFQFTGTGEVKGYGYTF. The CDR3 DNA sequence: TGTGCCAGCAGTTTCCAATTCACCGGGACAGGGGAGGTAAAGGGCTATGGCTACACCTTC. This chain joins TRBV12-3 or TRBV12-4 and TRBJ1-2; 10 bases line up with TRBD1. CDR3 length equals 20 residues. Losses at the gene ends were 3 bases for V and 4 bases for J; bases not matched to a gene: 20.

The chain recombines TRBV19 with TRBJ1-6; a possible D gene is TRBD1 (6 bases). Looked up from germline, CDR1 is LNHDA and CDR2 is SQIVND (reference sequence). Trimming took off 5 bases at V and 5 bases at J, with 16 bases between the two ends. This CDR3 has 16 amino acids. The CDR3 region is CASSLPGQKDNSPLHF. In nucleotides, the CDR3 is TGTGCCAGTAGTTTACCCGGACAGAAAGATAATTCACCCCTCCACTTT. Full variable domain (rest looked up from reference TRBV19 and TRBJ1-6): DGGITQSPKYLFRKEGQNVTLSCEQNLNHDAMYWYRQDPGQGLRLIYYSQIVNDFQKGDIAEGYSVSREKKESFPLTVTSAQKNPTAFYLCASSLPGQKDNSPLHFGNGTRLTVT.

J is TRBJ2-3 and V is TRBV12-3 or TRBV12-4; maybe TRBD1 (6 bases). This CDR3 spans 14 amino acids. V shed 10 bases and J shed 2 bases, with 16 bases lying between them. CDR3 region: CATAGESSTDTQYF. The CDR3 coding sequence is TGTGCCACAGCAGGGGAAAGCTCCACAGATACGCAGTATTTT.

This clonotype appeared many times. The chain couples TRBV6-6 to TRBJ2-3; the D gene is possibly TRBD2 (6 bases). The CDR3 sequence is 14 residues long. Germline V gene data show CDR1 as MNHNY and CDR2 as SVGAGI (reference sequence). The V and J ends lost 2 bases and 0 bases respectively, with 6 bases between them. The CDR3 sequence is CASSYRGSTDTQYF. In nucleotides, the CDR3 is TGTGCCAGCAGTTACCGGGGGAGCACAGATACGCAGTATTTT.

This clonotype appeared many times. V and J are TRBV4-1 and TRBJ1-1, with 9 positions matching TRBD1. V shed 3 bases and J 7 bases; nucleotides not matched to a gene: 12. The CDR3 sequence is 16 residues long. From germline, CDR1 is MGHRA and CDR2 YSYEKL. The CDR3 protein is CASSHGGTGLAGEAFF. The CDR3 DNA reads as TGCGCCAGCAGCCATGGTGGGACAGGGCTAGCCGGTGAAGCTTTCTTT.

This clonotype was detected many times. J is TRBJ1-6 and V is TRBV12-3 or TRBV12-4, with D possibly TRBD1 on 6 matching bases. V lost 3 bases and J 10 bases, leaving 13 bases between the germline ends. The CDR3 runs 14 residues. The CDR3 nucleotides read TGTGCCAGCAGTTTGGAGGGGGGAGGCTCACCCCTCCACTTT. The encoded protein is CASSLEGGGSPLHF.

This sequence joins TRBV4-1 and TRBJ1-2, with D unclear. The CDR3 is made up of 17 amino acids. The V end lost 5 bases, the J end lost 8 bases, and 27 bases lay between the germline ends. CDR1 MGHRA and CDR2 YSYEKL come from the germline V gene. This CDR3 is CASSATTGLSKLSGYTF. The CDR3 bases are TGCGCCAGCAGCGCCACTACGGGCCTCAGTAAACTTTCCGGCTACACCTTC.

This rearrangement joins TRBV4-1 to TRBJ2-5; 7 bases line up with TRBD1. Germline CDR1 and CDR2: MGHRA and YSYEKL. With 3 bases clipped from V and 2 bases from J, the junction kept 0 bases outside the gene matches. The CDR3 contains 13 residues. CDR3 sequence (DNA): TGCGCCAGCAGCCAGGGACAGCAAGAGACCCAGTACTTC. This encodes CASSQGQQETQYF.

There are many counts of this clonotype. The DNA for the CDR3 is TGTGCCACCAGCAGAGTCACAGGGGGGACGTACAATGAGCAGTTCTTC. It yields the protein CATSRVTGGTYNEQFF. The chain joins TRBV15 to TRBJ2-1; 8 nucleotides line up with TRBD1. Germline V gene sequence: CDR1 LNHNV, CDR2 YYDKDF (reference sequence). V trimming: 1 base; J trimming: 4 bases; junction bases outside the gene matches: 6. The CDR3 consists of 16 residues.

This clonotype was observed a handful of times. V usage is TRBV30 and J usage is TRBJ1-2; D ambiguous. Germline values: CDR1 GTSNPN, CDR2 SVGIG (reference sequence). Trimming stripped 4 bases from V and 3 bases from J, with 9 bases between. CDR3 size: 12 residues. For the CDR3, the DNA is TGTGCCTGGACTGGGATTTACTATGGCTACACCTTC. Its translation: CAWTGIYYGYTF.

This clonotype has more than one count but fewer than ten. The chain combines TRBV5-1 with TRBJ1-2; no firm D call. CDR1 is SGHRS and CDR2 is YFSETQ in the germline V gene. The CDR3 is made up of 15 amino acids. V was shortened by 0 bases and J by 6 bases, with 15 bases between the two germline ends. The DNA of the CDR3 is TGCGCCAGCAGCTTGGTTACGGAGGGTCCTGATGGCTACACCTTC. This codes for CASSLVTEGPDGYTF.

The sample holds many counts of this clonotype. The gene calls are TRBV29-1 and TRBJ1-1; maybe TRBD1 (5 bases). V was cut by 3 bases and J by 1 base, with 9 bases left in between. In germline, CDR1 is SQVTM, CDR2 ANQGSEA. This CDR3 has 13 residues. The CDR3 sequence is CSVDRTGNTEAFF. CDR3 DNA: TGCAGCGTTGATCGTACAGGGAACACTGAAGCTTTCTTT. Drawing the rest from reference TRBV29-1 and TRBJ1-1, the complete variable domain is SAVISQKPSRDICQRGTSLTIQCQVDSQVTMMFWYRQQPGQSLTLIATANQGSEATYESGFVIDKFPISRPNLTFSTLTVSNMSPEDSSIYLCSVDRTGNTEAFFGQGTRLTVV.

By share, this clonotype ranks as medium-sized. J is TRBJ2-5 and V is TRBV20-1, with D hard to call. The CDR3 covers 11 residues. The ends were cut back, 6 bases at V and 9 bases at J, with 14 bases in the middle. The germline gives CDR1 DFQATT, CDR2 SNEGSKA (reference sequence). This CDR3 is CSAVLDGAQYF. The CDR3 DNA is TGCAGTGCGGTCCTAGATGGGGCCCAGTACTTC.

The CDR3 DNA is TGTGCCAGTAGTCCCCGGGGCCACACAGATACGCAGTATTTT. The encoded protein is CASSPRGHTDTQYF. The rearrangement uses TRBV19 and TRBJ2-3; either TRBD1 or TRBD2 may fit D (5 bases each). Germline values: CDR1 LNHDA, CDR2 SQIVND (reference sequence). Trimming took off 5 bases at V and 2 bases at J, with 11 bases between the two ends. The CDR3 length is 14 residues.

This clonotype was found a few times. This rearrangement joins TRBV7-8 to TRBJ2-5; D is tentatively TRBD1 or TRBD2 (5 bases each). The V and J ends lost 5 bases and 3 bases respectively, with 19 bases between them. The germline gives CDR1 SGHVS, CDR2 FQNEAQ. The CDR3 runs 16 residues. The CDR3 here is CASSTPGTAGKETQYF. The CDR3 nucleotides are TGTGCCAGCAGCACACCCGGGACGGCGGGCAAAGAGACCCAGTACTTC. The full variable domain, completed using reference TRBV7-8 and TRBJ2-5, is GAGVSQSPRYKVAKRGQDVALRCDPISGHVSLFWYQQALGQGPEFLTYFQNEAQLDKSGLPSDRFFAERPEGSVSTLKIQRTQQEDSAVYLCASSTPGTAGKETQYFGPGTRLLVL.

This clonotype was counted between two and nine times. The chain links TRBV15 to TRBJ1-2, with a possible D match to TRBD1 (6 bases). CDR1 and CDR2 (germline): LNHNV, YYDKDF (reference sequence). V was trimmed by 3 bases and J by 6 bases, leaving 14 bases between them. The CDR3 runs to 14 residues. DNA of the CDR3: TGTGCCACCAGCAGGTTAACGGACAGTCATGGCTACACCTTC. This sequence encodes CATSRLTDSHGYTF.